The sequence of this T cell receptor beta chain was determined in a study of CD8+CD57+ T cells in acquired aplastic anemia. In the case of this clonotype: A read error may be the cause here, since a much bigger clone is one base away.

TCR beta VDJ and CDR3 profiling used genomic DNA as template. TCRdb used MiXCR to reprocess the reads, holding one entry per CDR3 protein. Here the sample spans some 190,000 distinct CDR3 sequences, approximately 45% being singletons. Germline V gene lookup returns CDR1 MNHNS and CDR2 SASEGT. The germline V and J ends were trimmed by 1 base and 5 bases, with 11 bases remaining between them. The CDR3 has 14 amino acids. This rearrangement joins TRBV6-1 to TRBJ1-2; D ambiguous. The sequence was collected from a human donor in good health. The sequenced sample was sorted CD4+, CD8+, or CD8+CD57+ T cells (not recorded which) from PBMCs. CDR3 DNA sequence: TGTGCCAGCAGTGAAGGGGGAAGGTGGTATGGCTACACCTTC. Protein sequence: CASSEGGRWYGYTF.